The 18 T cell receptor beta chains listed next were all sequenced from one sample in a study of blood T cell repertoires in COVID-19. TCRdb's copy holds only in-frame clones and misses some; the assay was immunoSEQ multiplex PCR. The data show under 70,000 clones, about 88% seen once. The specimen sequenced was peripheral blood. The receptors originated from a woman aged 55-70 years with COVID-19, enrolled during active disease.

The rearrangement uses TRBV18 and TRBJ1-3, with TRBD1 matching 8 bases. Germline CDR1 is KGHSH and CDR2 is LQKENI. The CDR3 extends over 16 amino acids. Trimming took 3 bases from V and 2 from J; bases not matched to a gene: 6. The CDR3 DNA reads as TGTGCCAGCTCACCTAATACAGGGGGAACTGGAAACACCATATATTTT. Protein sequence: CASSPNTGGTGNTIYF.

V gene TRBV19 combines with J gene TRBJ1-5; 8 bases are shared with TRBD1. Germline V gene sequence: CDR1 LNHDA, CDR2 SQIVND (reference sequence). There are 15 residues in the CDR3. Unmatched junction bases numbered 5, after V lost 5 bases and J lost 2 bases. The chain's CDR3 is CASSSLTGGNQPQHF. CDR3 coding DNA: TGTGCCAGTAGTTCCCTGACAGGGGGCAATCAGCCCCAGCATTTT.

The CDR3 DNA reads TGTGCCAGCAGCCCGGGAGGTCCGAGAGAAAAACTGTTTTTT. Translating it yields CASSPGGPREKLFF. The J gene is TRBJ1-4, the V gene TRBV21-1. TRBV21-1 is a recognized pseudogene. The CDR3 extends over 14 amino acids.

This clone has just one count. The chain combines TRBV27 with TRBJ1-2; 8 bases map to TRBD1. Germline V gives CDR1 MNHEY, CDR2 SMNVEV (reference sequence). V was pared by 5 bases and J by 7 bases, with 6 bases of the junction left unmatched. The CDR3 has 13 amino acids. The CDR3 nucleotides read TGTGCCAGCAGTCACGGACAGGGTGGTGGCTACACCTTC. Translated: CASSHGQGGGYTF.

The CDR3 DNA sequence: TGTGCCATCAGTGAGTCTTTCAGGGGAAACACCATATATTTT. Translating gives CAISESFRGNTIYF. The genes are TRBV10-3 and TRBJ1-3; D unresolved. Germline V gives CDR1 ENHRY, CDR2 SYGVKD. V lost 0 bases and J lost 4, with 7 bases in between. This CDR3 region has 14 residues.

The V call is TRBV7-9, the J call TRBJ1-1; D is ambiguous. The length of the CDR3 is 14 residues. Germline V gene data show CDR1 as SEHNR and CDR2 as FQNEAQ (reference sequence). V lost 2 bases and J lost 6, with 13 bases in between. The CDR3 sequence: CASSLNTLVSEAFF. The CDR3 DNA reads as TGTGCCAGCAGCTTAAACACCCTGGTCTCTGAAGCTTTCTTT.

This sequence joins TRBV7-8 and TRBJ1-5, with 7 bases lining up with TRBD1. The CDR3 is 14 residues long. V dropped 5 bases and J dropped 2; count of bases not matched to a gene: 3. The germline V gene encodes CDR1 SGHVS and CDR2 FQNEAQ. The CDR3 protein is CASSDTGGNQPQHF. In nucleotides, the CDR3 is TGTGCCAGCAGCGACACAGGGGGCAATCAGCCCCAGCATTTT. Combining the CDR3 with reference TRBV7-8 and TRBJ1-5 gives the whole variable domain GAGVSQSPRYKVAKRGQDVALRCDPISGHVSLFWYQQALGQGPEFLTYFQNEAQLDKSGLPSDRFFAERPEGSVSTLKIQRTQQEDSAVYLCASSDTGGNQPQHFGDGTRLSIL.

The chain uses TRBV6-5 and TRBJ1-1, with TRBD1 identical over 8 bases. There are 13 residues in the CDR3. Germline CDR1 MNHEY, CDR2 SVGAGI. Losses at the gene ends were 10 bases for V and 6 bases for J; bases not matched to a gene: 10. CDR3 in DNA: TGTGCCATCAGAGACAGGGGCAGCGCTGAAGCTTTCTTT. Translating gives CAIRDRGSAEAFF.

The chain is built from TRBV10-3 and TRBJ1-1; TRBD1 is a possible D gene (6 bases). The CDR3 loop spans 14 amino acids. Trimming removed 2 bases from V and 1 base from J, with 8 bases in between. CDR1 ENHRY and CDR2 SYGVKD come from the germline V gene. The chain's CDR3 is CAISERQENTEAFF. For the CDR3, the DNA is TGTGCCATCAGTGAGAGACAGGAGAACACTGAAGCTTTCTTT.

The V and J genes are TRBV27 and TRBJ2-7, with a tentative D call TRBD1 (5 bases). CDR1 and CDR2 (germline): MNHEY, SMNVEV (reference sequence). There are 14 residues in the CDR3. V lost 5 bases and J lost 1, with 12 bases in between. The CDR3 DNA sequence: TGTGCCAGCAGTGCTTGGACAAATTCCTACGAGCAGTACTTC. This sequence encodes CASSAWTNSYEQYF.

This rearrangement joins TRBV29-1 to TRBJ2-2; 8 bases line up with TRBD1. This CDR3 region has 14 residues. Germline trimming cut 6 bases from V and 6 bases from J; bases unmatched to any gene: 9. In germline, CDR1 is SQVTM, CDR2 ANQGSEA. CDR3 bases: TGCAGCGTCTCGAGGACAGGGCAGGCCGGGGAGCTGTTTTTT. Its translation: CSVSRTGQAGELFF.

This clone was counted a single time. CDR3 coding DNA: TGTGCCAGTAGTATAGAGAACTCGCGGAACACTGAAGCTTTCTTT. This gives the protein CASSIENSRNTEAFF. V usage is TRBV19 and J usage is TRBJ1-1; D call uncertain. The CDR3 has 15 amino acids. The V gene lost 0 bases and the J gene lost 1 base, with 9 bases spanning the gap. Per germline, CDR1 LNHDA and CDR2 SQIVND (reference sequence).

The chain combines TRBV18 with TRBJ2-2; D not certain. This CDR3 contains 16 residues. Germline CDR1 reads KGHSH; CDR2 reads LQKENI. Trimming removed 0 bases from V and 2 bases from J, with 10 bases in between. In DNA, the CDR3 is TGTGCCAGCTCACCACCGAGTAGACTTAACACCGGGGAGCTGTTTTTT. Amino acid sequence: CASSPPSRLNTGELFF.

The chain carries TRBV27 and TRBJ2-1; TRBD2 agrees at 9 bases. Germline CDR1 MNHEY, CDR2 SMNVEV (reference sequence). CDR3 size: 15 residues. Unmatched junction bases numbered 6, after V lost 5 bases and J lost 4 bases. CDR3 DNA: TGTGCCAGCAGTCCTCCCCTAGCGGGGTACAATGAGCAGTTCTTC. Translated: CASSPPLAGYNEQFF.

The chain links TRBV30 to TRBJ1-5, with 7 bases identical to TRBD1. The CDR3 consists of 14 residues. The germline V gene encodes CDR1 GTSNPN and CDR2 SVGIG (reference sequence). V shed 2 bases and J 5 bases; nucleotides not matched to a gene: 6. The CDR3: CAWSPGQPHQPQHF. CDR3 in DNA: TGTGCCTGGAGTCCGGGACAGCCCCATCAGCCCCAGCATTTT.

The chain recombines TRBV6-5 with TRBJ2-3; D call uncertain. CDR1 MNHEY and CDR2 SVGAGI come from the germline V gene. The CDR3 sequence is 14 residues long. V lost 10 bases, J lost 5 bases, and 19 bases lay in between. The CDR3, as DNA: TGTGCCACAGAATCGGCAAGCGCTAGAGATACGCAGTATTTT. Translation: CATESASARDTQYF.

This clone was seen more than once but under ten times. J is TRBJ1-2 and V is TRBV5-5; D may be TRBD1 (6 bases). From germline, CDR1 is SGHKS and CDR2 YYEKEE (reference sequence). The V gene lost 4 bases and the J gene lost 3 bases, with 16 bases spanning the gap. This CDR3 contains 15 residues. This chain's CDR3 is CASSTGGQGYYGYTF. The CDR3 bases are TGTGCCAGCAGCACGGGGGGGCAGGGATACTATGGCTACACCTTC.

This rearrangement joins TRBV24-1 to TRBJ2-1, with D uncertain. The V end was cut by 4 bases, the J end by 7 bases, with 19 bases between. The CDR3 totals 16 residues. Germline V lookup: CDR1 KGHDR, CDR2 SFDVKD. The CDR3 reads CATSEARTVGRNEQFF. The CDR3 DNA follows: TGTGCCACCAGTGAGGCGCGCACAGTCGGAAGGAATGAGCAGTTCTTC.